A single sample gave rise to the 21 T cell receptor beta chains below, sequenced in a study of cytomegalovirus exposure and HLA in healthy donors. 13 Jbeta primers and 60 Vbeta primers were used for the PCR. Generated by immunoSEQ multiplex PCR, the TCRdb table keeps only in-frame clones and is missing some. Altogether more than 95,000 clones are present, 78% being singletons, with the ten largest covering about 5%. Sequencing was performed on PBMCs. These receptors came from a male donor in good health and CMV-seronegative.

The V and J genes are TRBV19 and TRBJ1-1; TRBD1 matches at 10 bases. This CDR3 comprises 17 residues. The germline CDR1 and CDR2 sequences are LNHDA and SQIVND (reference sequence). Losses at the gene ends were 6 bases for V and 6 bases for J; bases not matched to a gene: 16. The CDR3 DNA sequence: TGTGCCAGTAGGTCCACCCGGGACAGGGGACTCCAAGCTGAAGCTTTCTTT. Its protein product is CASRSTRDRGLQAEAFF.

The J gene is TRBJ2-7, the V gene TRBV10-3, with D possibly matching TRBD2 (6 bases). The V end lost 9 bases, the J end lost 2 bases, and 14 bases lay between the germline ends. The CDR3 sequence is 13 residues long. The germline CDR1 and CDR2 sequences are ENHRY and SYGVKD. The CDR3 spells CAIARDSPYEQYF. The CDR3 DNA sequence: TGTGCCATTGCTCGGGACTCCCCCTACGAGCAGTACTTC.

This chain uses TRBV7-2 with TRBJ1-2, with 9 bases fitting TRBD1. V dropped 0 bases and J dropped 2; count of bases not matched to a gene: 1. CDR3 length equals 15 residues. The germline V gene has CDR1 SGHTA and CDR2 FQGNSA. CDR3 amino acids: CASSLAGQGNYGYTF. CDR3 nucleotide sequence: TGTGCCAGCAGCTTAGCAGGACAGGGGAACTATGGCTACACCTTC. Full variable domain (rest looked up from reference TRBV7-2 and TRBJ1-2): GAGVSQSPSNKVTEKGKDVELRCDPISGHTALYWYRQSLGQGLEFLIYFQGNSAPDKSGLPSDRFSAERTGGSVSTLTIQRTQQEDSAVYLCASSLAGQGNYGYTFGSGTRLTVV.

The chain joins TRBV13 to TRBJ2-1; 11 bases are a match to TRBD2. After removal of 0 bases from V and 5 bases from J, the junction contained 6 bases not matched to a gene. The CDR3 extends over 17 amino acids. Germline V lookup: CDR1 PRHDT, CDR2 FYEKMQ (reference sequence). The CDR3 spells CASSLGVRGLADNEQFF. The CDR3 DNA reads as TGTGCCAGCAGCTTAGGGGTTAGGGGACTAGCGGACAATGAGCAGTTCTTC. Combining the CDR3 with reference TRBV13 and TRBJ2-1 gives the whole variable domain AAGVIQSPRHLIKEKRETATLKCYPIPRHDTVYWYQQGPGQDPQFLISFYEKMQSDKGSIPDRFSAQQFSDYHSELNMSSLELGDSALYFCASSLGVRGLADNEQFFGPGTRLTVL.

The chain couples TRBV2 to TRBJ1-1, with D perhaps TRBD1 (6 bases). Trimming left V 8 bases short and J 2 bases short, with 15 bases between. The CDR3 totals 14 residues. The germline gives CDR1 SNHLY, CDR2 FYNNEI. The DNA for the CDR3 is TGTGCCAGCGGGGGCGCGGGGGTAAACACTGAAGCTTTCTTT. Its protein is CASGGAGVNTEAFF.

The gene calls are TRBV7-2 and TRBJ2-2, with 9 bases matching TRBD1. Germline V gives CDR1 SGHTA, CDR2 FQGNSA. CDR3 length: 15 amino acids. After removal of 5 bases from V and 5 bases from J, the junction contained 6 bases not matched to a gene. CDR3 nucleotide sequence: TGTGCCAGCAGCGGGACAGGGATTATGACCGGGGAGCTGTTTTTT. Translation gives CASSGTGIMTGELFF.

V is TRBV5-4 and J is TRBJ2-7, with D tentatively TRBD2 (6 bases). The CDR3 has 15 amino acids. Trimming left V 0 bases short and J 5 bases short, with 15 bases between. The germline gives CDR1 SGHNT, CDR2 YYREEE (reference sequence). The CDR3 sequence: CASSLAPREQNEQYF. The CDR3 coding sequence is TGTGCCAGCAGCTTGGCCCCCCGGGAGCAGAACGAGCAGTACTTC.

V is TRBV20-1 and J is TRBJ1-1; 9 nucleotides agree with TRBD1. There are 11 residues in the CDR3. V shed 6 bases, J shed 10 bases, and the junction held 6 bases outside the gene matches. The germline CDR1 and CDR2 sequences are DFQATT and SNEGSKA (reference sequence). CDR3: CSAPPTGGAFF. The CDR3 DNA follows: TGCAGTGCCCCACCGACAGGGGGAGCTTTCTTT.

This clone was seen more than once but under ten times. The chain recombines TRBV5-1 with TRBJ2-6, with 8 bases lining up with TRBD1. Germline lookup yields CDR1 SGHRS and CDR2 YFSETQ. The CDR3 length is 16 residues. Losses at the gene ends were 4 bases for V and 4 bases for J; bases not matched to a gene: 7. The CDR3 region is CASSPNQGAGANVLTF. Written as DNA, the CDR3 is TGCGCCAGCAGCCCTAATCAGGGGGCCGGGGCCAACGTCCTGACTTTC.

This rearrangement joins TRBV4-3 to TRBJ2-3, with D possibly being TRBD1 (5 bases). Germline lookup yields CDR1 LGHNA and CDR2 YSLEER. The CDR3 totals 18 residues. V lost 0 bases and J lost 3, with 19 bases in between. CDR3 residues: CASSQDPPGAGRTDTQYF. CDR3 DNA sequence: TGCGCCAGCAGCCAAGATCCCCCTGGCGCAGGGCGAACAGATACGCAGTATTTT.

The chain uses TRBV27 and TRBJ1-5; 10 bases agree with TRBD1. Per germline, CDR1 MNHEY and CDR2 SMNVEV (reference sequence). CDR3 length equals 15 residues. V was clipped by 2 bases and J by 6 bases; unmatched bases: 4. This chain's CDR3 is CASSLRRDRGQPQHF. The CDR3 coding sequence is TGTGCCAGCAGTTTAAGGCGGGACAGGGGTCAGCCCCAGCATTTT.

The chain combines TRBV10-3 with TRBJ2-3, with 8 bases identical to TRBD1. Unmatched junction bases numbered 7, after V lost 5 bases and J lost 3 bases. This CDR3 spans 15 amino acids. Looked up from germline, CDR1 is ENHRY and CDR2 is SYGVKD. The CDR3 sequence: CAISSGQGLTDTQYF. The CDR3 region has the DNA TGTGCCATCAGTTCAGGACAGGGCTTGACAGATACGCAGTATTTT.

The chain couples TRBV6-1 to TRBJ1-2, with D possibly being TRBD1 (6 bases). Germline V gene lookup returns CDR1 MNHNS and CDR2 SASEGT. This CDR3 is built from 15 residues. V was trimmed by 6 bases and J by 4 bases, leaving 18 bases between them. The CDR3 region has the DNA TGTGCCAGCAGCCTGTCACAGGGCGGAGGCTATGGCTACACCTTC. Translating it yields CASSLSQGGGYGYTF.

The chain recombines TRBV5-6 with TRBJ2-1; the match to TRBD1 covers 10 bases. Losses at the gene ends were 5 bases for V and 2 bases for J; bases not matched to a gene: 7. Germline values: CDR1 SGHDT, CDR2 YYEEEE. The CDR3 runs 16 residues. CDR3 loop: CASSFDGTGAYNEQFF. CDR3 sequence (DNA): TGTGCCAGCAGTTTCGACGGGACAGGGGCCTACAATGAGCAGTTCTTC. Variable domain in full (rest from reference TRBV5-6 and TRBJ2-1): DAGVTQSPTHLIKTRGQQVTLRCSPKSGHDTVSWYQQALGQGPQFIFQYYEEEERQRGNFPDRFSGHQFPNYSSELNVNALLLGDSALYLCASSFDGTGAYNEQFFGPGTRLTVL.

The rearrangement links TRBV5-1 to TRBJ1-2; 7 bases match TRBD1. The CDR3 totals 13 residues. CDR1 is SGHRS, CDR2 YFSETQ, per germline. The junction had 9 bases not matched to a gene; V was cut back by 7 bases and J by 6 bases. The CDR3 region is CASRWTGVDGYTF. For the CDR3, the DNA is TGCGCCAGCCGATGGACAGGTGTGGATGGCTACACCTTC.

The V and J genes are TRBV7-6 and TRBJ1-4, with no clear D. Germline loops: CDR1 SGHVS, CDR2 FNYEAQ. The CDR3 is 14 amino acids. The V and J ends lost 2 bases and 7 bases respectively, with 11 bases between them. The CDR3 region is CASSLTPGGEKLFF. CDR3 sequence (DNA): TGTGCCAGCAGCTTAACCCCCGGCGGTGAAAAACTGTTTTTT.

This chain links TRBV13 with TRBJ1-3; D gene ambiguous. The CDR3 extends over 16 amino acids. Germline V lookup: CDR1 PRHDT, CDR2 FYEKMQ (reference sequence). The V end lost 4 bases, the J end lost 0 bases, and 13 bases lay between the germline ends. The CDR3 region is CASSSGYPFSGNTIYF. The CDR3, as DNA: TGTGCCAGCAGCTCCGGGTACCCGTTCTCTGGAAACACCATATATTTT.

Concerning this clone itself: The junction differs from germline at one of its ends, possibly a read error. Other nucleotide sequences from this sample produce the same CDR3. The rearrangement joins TRBV30 to TRBJ2-2; 7 nucleotides match TRBD2. CDR1 is GTSNPN and CDR2 is SVGIG in the germline V gene (reference sequence). The CDR3 is 12 residues long. The CDR3 bases are TGTGCCCTAGCGGCTAACACCGGGGAACTGTTTTTT. Protein product: CALAANTGELFF.

V and J are TRBV11-2 and TRBJ2-2; 10 bases are shared with TRBD2. The length of the CDR3 is 17 residues. Losses at the gene ends were 3 bases for V and 5 bases for J; bases not matched to a gene: 9. Germline CDR1 and CDR2: SGHAT and FQNNGV. The chain's CDR3 is CASSFRRAGGRTGELFF. DNA of the CDR3: TGTGCCAGCAGCTTTAGGAGAGCGGGAGGGCGGACCGGGGAGCTGTTTTTT.

This chain connects TRBV2 to TRBJ2-5, with 10 bases matching TRBD2. CDR1 and CDR2 from the germline V gene are SNHLY and FYNNEI. Trimming at V came to 7 bases and at J to 3 bases, leaving 11 bases not matched to a gene. The CDR3 length is 16 residues. The CDR3 coding sequence is TGTGCCAGCACCCGAGATGGGCTAGCGGGAGAAGAGACCCAGTACTTC. This sequence encodes CASTRDGLAGEETQYF.

The rearrangement links TRBV9 to TRBJ2-1, with D hard to call. The V and J ends lost 0 bases and 2 bases respectively, with 9 bases between them. Per the germline V gene, CDR1 is SGDLS and CDR2 is YYNGEE. This CDR3 region has 15 residues. The CDR3 DNA follows: TGTGCCAGCAGCGTAGGTGGCGGCCCCTACAATGAGCAGTTCTTC. It codes for CASSVGGGPYNEQFF.